This T cell receptor (beta chain) was sequenced during a study of lymphopenia after photon versus proton radiotherapy. TCRdb's table, derived via immunoSEQ multiplex PCR, lists solely in-frame clones and lacks some. The sample shows about 29,000 clones, about nine tenths of them seen only once. General observations from the study: Proton therapy kept repertoires fairly stable, unlike photons, which gained effector/memory cells.

As for this clone: Its target is not known.

The sequence was obtained from a woman in her fifties or sixties with cholangiocarcinoma. Some clones in this sample may be carry-over from other donors' samples. Source: peripheral blood, taken from a patient treated with proton-based radiotherapy.

Here the CDR3 DNA reads TGTGCCAGCAGTTTAGTTTACACTGAAGCTTTCTTT. Translating gives CASSLVYTEAFF. V gene TRBV28 combines with J gene TRBJ1-1; D is undetermined. The CDR3 has 12 residues. Trimming removed 2 bases at V and 3 bases at J, with 4 bases between. Germline assignment: CDR1 MDHEN and CDR2 SYDVKM.